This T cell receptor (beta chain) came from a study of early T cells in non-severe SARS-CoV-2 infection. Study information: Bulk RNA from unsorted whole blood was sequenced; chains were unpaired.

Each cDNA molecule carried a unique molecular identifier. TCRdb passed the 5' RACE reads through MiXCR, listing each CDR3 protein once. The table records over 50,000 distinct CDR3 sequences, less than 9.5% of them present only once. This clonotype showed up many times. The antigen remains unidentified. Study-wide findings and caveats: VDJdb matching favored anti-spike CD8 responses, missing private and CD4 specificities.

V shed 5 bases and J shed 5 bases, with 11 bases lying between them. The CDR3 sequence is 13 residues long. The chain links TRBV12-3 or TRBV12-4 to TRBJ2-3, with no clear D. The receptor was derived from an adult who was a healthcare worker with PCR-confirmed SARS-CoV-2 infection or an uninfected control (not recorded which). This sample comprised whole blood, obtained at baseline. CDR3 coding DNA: TGTGCCAGCAGTCGTGAACGGGTAGATACGCAGTATTTT. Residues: CASSRERVDTQYF.